A few counts support the clone carrying this T cell receptor beta chain. Trimming took 0 bases from V and 0 from J; bases not matched to a gene: 10. The germline V gene encodes CDR1 SEHNR and CDR2 FQNEAQ (reference sequence). The CDR3 contains 18 residues. This sample is drawn from a study of blood T cell repertoires in COVID-19. Only in-frame clones appear in the TCRdb table, and some are missing; sequencing was by immunoSEQ multiplex PCR. The sample lists 180,000 or so clones, about 85% occurring once. V gene TRBV7-9 combines with J gene TRBJ2-7; 8 bases agree with TRBD2. Sample: peripheral blood. The receptor was isolated from a woman older than 75 with acute or convalescent COVID-19. CDR3 residues: CASSLAIGAGELSYEQYF. The CDR3 bases are TGTGCCAGCAGCTTAGCGATAGGAGCGGGAGAACTCTCCTACGAGCAGTACTTC.